The rows below give T cell receptor beta chains drawn from one sample of a study of T cells in Graves' hyperthyroidism and ophthalmopathy. Via MiXCR, TCRdb re-called the multiplex PCR reads, giving one row per CDR3 protein. The sample holds some 320,000 distinct CDR3 sequences, around 15% seen once. Sequencing was done on a sample of blood. These receptors were taken from a woman aged 40 to 49 with Graves' ophthalmopathy. The CDR3 runs from the conserved cysteine through the conserved F or W. Each record gives: V gene, CDR3 length, clone size, J gene, D gene, CDR3 protein, CDR3 DNA. A D gene is named only where the DNA matches it firmly. Expanded clones are given a class, and other clones once, few, many or no size at all.

V gene: TRBV28; CDR3 length: 16; clone size: .; J gene: TRBJ2-3; D gene: TRBD2; CDR3 protein: CASSATTSGRASTQYF; CDR3 DNA: TGTGCCAGCAGCGCAACTACTAGCGGGAGGGCCTCTACGCAGTATTTT
V gene: TRBV6-5; CDR3 length: 11; clone size: many; J gene: TRBJ2-1; D gene: .; CDR3 protein: CASSYANEQFF; CDR3 DNA: TGTGCCAGCAGTTACGCTAATGAGCAGTTCTTC
V gene: TRBV3-1; CDR3 length: 13; clone size: many; J gene: TRBJ2-1; D gene: .; CDR3 protein: CASSRDDINEQFF; CDR3 DNA: TGTGCCAGCAGCCGAGACGACATAAATGAGCAGTTCTTC
V gene: TRBV28; CDR3 length: 15; clone size: .; J gene: TRBJ1-6; D gene: .; CDR3 protein: CASSPLTRRNSPLHF; CDR3 DNA: TGTGCCAGCAGTCCTTTAACCCGGAGAAATTCACCCCTCCACTTT
V gene: TRBV2; CDR3 length: 15; clone size: few; J gene: TRBJ2-2; D gene: .; CDR3 protein: CASSERRKVGGELFF; CDR3 DNA: TGTGCCAGCAGTGAGAGGAGAAAGGTCGGCGGGGAGCTGTTTTTT
V gene: TRBV19; CDR3 length: 15; clone size: many; J gene: TRBJ1-5; D gene: .; CDR3 protein: CASRKDSDSNQPQHF; CDR3 DNA: TGTGCCAGTAGGAAGGACAGCGATAGCAATCAGCCCCAGCATTTT
V gene: TRBV3-1; CDR3 length: 14; clone size: .; J gene: TRBJ2-5; D gene: .; CDR3 protein: CASSLSGFLETQYF; CDR3 DNA: TGTGCCAGCAGCCTCTCAGGTTTCTTGGAGACCCAGTACTTC
V gene: TRBV28; CDR3 length: 16; clone size: many; J gene: TRBJ2-1; D gene: .; CDR3 protein: CASSPPAYRPYNEQFF; CDR3 DNA: TGTGCCAGCAGCCCCCCCGCCTACAGACCCTACAATGAGCAGTTCTTC
V gene: TRBV19; CDR3 length: 15; clone size: many; J gene: TRBJ1-1; D gene: .; CDR3 protein: CASSIWGLKDTEAFF; CDR3 DNA: TGTGCCAGTAGTATCTGGGGGCTAAAGGATACTGAAGCTTTCTTT
V gene: TRBV30; CDR3 length: 13; clone size: .; J gene: TRBJ2-3; D gene: TRBD1; CDR3 protein: CAWRGRGTDTQYF; CDR3 DNA: TGTGCCTGGAGGGGCAGGGGGACAGATACGCAGTATTTT
V gene: TRBV5-1; CDR3 length: 16; clone size: .; J gene: TRBJ2-4; D gene: TRBD2; CDR3 protein: CASSPGTSLAKNIQYF; CDR3 DNA: TGCGCCAGCAGCCCGGGGACTAGCTTAGCCAAAAACATTCAGTACTTC
V gene: TRBV28; CDR3 length: 14; clone size: many; J gene: TRBJ2-7; D gene: .; CDR3 protein: CASSETTPSYEQYF; CDR3 DNA: TGTGCCAGCAGCGAAACGACTCCCTCCTACGAGCAGTACTTC
V gene: TRBV12-3/TRBV12-4; CDR3 length: 16; clone size: .; J gene: TRBJ2-6; D gene: .; CDR3 protein: CASSPIEVMEANVLTF; CDR3 DNA: TGTGCCAGCAGCCCAATTGAGGTCATGGAGGCCAACGTCCTGACTTTC
V gene: TRBV6-1; CDR3 length: 14; clone size: many; J gene: TRBJ2-1; D gene: .; CDR3 protein: CASSSLRSRGEQFF; CDR3 DNA: TGTGCCAGCAGTTCATTGCGCTCTCGTGGTGAGCAGTTCTTC
V gene: TRBV5-4; CDR3 length: 16; clone size: .; J gene: TRBJ1-2; D gene: .; CDR3 protein: CASSLPSGRMNYGYTF; CDR3 DNA: TGTGCCAGCAGCTTGCCCTCTGGACGGATGAACTATGGCTACACCTTC
V gene: TRBV12-5; CDR3 length: 13; clone size: few; J gene: TRBJ2-3; D gene: .; CDR3 protein: CASGTEGTDTQYF; CDR3 DNA: TGTGCTAGTGGGACAGAGGGCACAGATACGCAGTATTTT
V gene: TRBV29-1; CDR3 length: 18; clone size: .; J gene: TRBJ2-5; D gene: TRBD1; CDR3 protein: CSVDGAYLDRGHAETQYF; CDR3 DNA: TGCAGCGTTGATGGGGCTTATTTGGACAGGGGGCATGCAGAGACCCAGTACTTC
V gene: TRBV29-1; CDR3 length: 16; clone size: once; J gene: TRBJ1-2; D gene: TRBD1; CDR3 protein: CSVGDGGRGRDYGYTF; CDR3 DNA: TGCAGCGTTGGGGACGGGGGCAGGGGGAGAGACTATGGCTACACCTTC
V gene: TRBV2; CDR3 length: 15; clone size: many; J gene: TRBJ1-6; D gene: TRBD1; CDR3 protein: CASRETGRAGSPLHF; CDR3 DNA: TGTGCCAGCAGGGAGACAGGGCGAGCGGGTTCACCCCTCCACTTT
V gene: TRBV10-3; CDR3 length: 17; clone size: many; J gene: TRBJ2-1; D gene: TRBD2; CDR3 protein: CAISESLAGASYNEQFF; CDR3 DNA: TGTGCCATCAGTGAGTCGCTAGCGGGGGCCTCCTACAATGAGCAGTTCTTC
V gene: TRBV20-1; CDR3 length: 11; clone size: many; J gene: TRBJ1-1; D gene: .; CDR3 protein: CSVRIHAKAFF; CDR3 DNA: TGCAGTGTCAGAATTCATGCCAAAGCTTTCTTT
V gene: TRBV11-2; CDR3 length: 16; clone size: .; J gene: TRBJ2-2; D gene: .; CDR3 protein: CASSLAPGWNTGELFF; CDR3 DNA: TGTGCCAGCAGCTTAGCTCCAGGGTGGAACACCGGGGAGCTGTTTTTT